This T cell receptor (beta chain) came from a study of CD8+ T cells in alopecia areata. Germline V lookup: CDR1 SGDLS, CDR2 YYNGEE. V dropped 2 bases and J dropped 0; count of bases not matched to a gene: 1. This CDR3 is built from 15 residues. Investigators isolated RNA and reverse transcribed it into cDNA to act as the sequencing template. Using immunoSEQ multiplex PCR, the repertoire was profiled, and TCRdb retains in-frame clones only, with some absent. This table holds 250,000 or so clones, 67% found once. This TCR was sampled from a human donor with alopecia areata. Sample: CD4+ T cells sorted from blood, taken at week 0. The J gene is TRBJ1-3, the V gene TRBV9, with 8 bases lining up with TRBD1. CDR3 sequence reads: CASSVDRGSGNTIYF. The CDR3 DNA follows: TGTGCCAGCAGCGTTGACAGGGGCTCTGGAAACACCATATATTTT.